The clone carrying this TCR beta chain was observed many times. The entry originates in a study of CD8+CD57+ T cells in acquired aplastic anemia. On the study more broadly: Sorted CD4+ and CD8+ cells gave a mean 3.2 ug DNA, range roughly 0.2 to 27.4 ug.

For CDR3 and TCR beta VDJ profiling, genomic DNA was the template used. TCRdb itself ran the reads through MiXCR, one entry per CDR3 protein. The sample consists of around 170,000 distinct CDR3 sequences, approximately 48% of them appearing once. All sequencing subjects had displayed CD8+CD57+ cell expansion on flow cytometry. Germline values: CDR1 SGHNT, CDR2 YYREEE (reference sequence). The CDR3 sequence is 13 residues long. V lost 9 bases, J lost 3 bases, and 16 bases lay in between. The chain links TRBV5-4 to TRBJ2-7, with D perhaps matching TRBD1 (5 bases). The sample taken for sequencing was sorted CD4+, CD8+, or CD8+CD57+ T cells (not recorded which) from PBMCs. This receptor was obtained from a human donor with aplastic anemia. In nucleotides, the CDR3 is TGTGCCACTCGACAGCAACACTTCTACGAGCAGTACTTC. Translated, it gives CATRQQHFYEQYF.